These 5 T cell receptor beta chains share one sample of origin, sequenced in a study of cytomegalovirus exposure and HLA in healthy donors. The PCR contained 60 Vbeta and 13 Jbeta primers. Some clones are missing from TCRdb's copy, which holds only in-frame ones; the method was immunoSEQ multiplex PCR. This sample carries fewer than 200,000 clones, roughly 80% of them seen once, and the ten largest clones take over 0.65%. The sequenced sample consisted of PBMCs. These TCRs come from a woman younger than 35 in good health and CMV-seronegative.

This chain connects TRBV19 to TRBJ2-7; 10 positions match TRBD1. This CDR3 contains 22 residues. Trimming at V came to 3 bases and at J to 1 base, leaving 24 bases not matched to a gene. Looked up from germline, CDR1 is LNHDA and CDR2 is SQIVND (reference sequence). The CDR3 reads CASSIRGQGKFSGGGQSYEQYF. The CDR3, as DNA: TGTGCCAGTAGTATTCGGGGACAGGGGAAGTTCTCTGGGGGAGGGCAGTCCTACGAGCAGTACTTC. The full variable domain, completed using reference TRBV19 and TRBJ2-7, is DGGITQSPKYLFRKEGQNVTLSCEQNLNHDAMYWYRQDPGQGLRLIYYSQIVNDFQKGDIAEGYSVSREKKESFPLTVTSAQKNPTAFYLCASSIRGQGKFSGGGQSYEQYFGPGTRLTVT.

Here the CDR3 DNA reads TGTGCCTGGAGCCCTCCCCGGGGACTAGCCTACTACGAGCAGTACTTC. Translating gives CAWSPPRGLAYYEQYF. The gene calls are TRBV30 and TRBJ2-7, with 9 positions matching TRBD2. J lost 3 bases, V lost 3 bases, and 12 bases had no gene match. Germline CDR1 GTSNPN, CDR2 SVGIG (reference sequence). CDR3 size: 16 residues.

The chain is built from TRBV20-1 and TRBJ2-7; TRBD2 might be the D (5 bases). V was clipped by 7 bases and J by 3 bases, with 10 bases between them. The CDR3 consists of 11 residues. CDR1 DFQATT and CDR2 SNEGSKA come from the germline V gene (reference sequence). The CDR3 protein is CSVGSYYEQYF. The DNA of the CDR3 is TGCAGTGTAGGGAGCTACTACGAGCAGTACTTC.

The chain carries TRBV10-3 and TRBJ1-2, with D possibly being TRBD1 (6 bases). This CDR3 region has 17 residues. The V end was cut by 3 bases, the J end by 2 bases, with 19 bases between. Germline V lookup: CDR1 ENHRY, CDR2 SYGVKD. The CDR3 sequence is CAISDPGWGQDNYGYTF. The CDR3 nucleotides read TGTGCCATCAGTGACCCCGGGTGGGGACAAGACAACTATGGCTACACCTTC.

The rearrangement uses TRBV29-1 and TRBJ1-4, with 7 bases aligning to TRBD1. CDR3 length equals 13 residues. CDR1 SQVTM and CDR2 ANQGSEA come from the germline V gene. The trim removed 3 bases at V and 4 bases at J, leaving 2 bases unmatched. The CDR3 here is CSVEDRYNEKLFF. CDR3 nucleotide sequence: TGCAGCGTTGAGGACAGGTATAATGAAAAACTGTTTTTT.